A single sample is the source of the 23 T cell receptor beta chains below, sequenced in a study of T cell repertoires in cytomegalovirus infection. A single record per CDR3 protein comes from TCRdb applying MiXCR to the reads. The sample contains 750,000 to 900,000 distinct CDR3 sequences, roughly 29% of which appear only once. No cognate antigen is known for these TCRs. The sequences come from cultured CD8+ T cells from PBMCs, collected from culture after CMV antigen stimulation. The receptors derive from a human donor in good health (CMV status not recorded). Some clones in this sample may be carry-over from other donors' samples.

This chain connects TRBV5-1 to TRBJ2-1; 7 nucleotides line up with TRBD1. The germline V gene encodes CDR1 SGHRS and CDR2 YFSETQ. V trimming: 4 bases; J trimming: 10 bases; junction bases outside the gene matches: 11. The CDR3 is 14 residues long. CDR3 nucleotide sequence: TGCGCCAGCAGCCCCTCGACAGGGTGGGACGAGCAGTTCTTC. This translates into CASSPSTGWDEQFF.

This clonotype showed up just a few times. This rearrangement joins TRBV6-8 to TRBJ1-2; a weak D match, TRBD1 (5 bases). V lost 0 bases and J 7 bases, leaving 12 bases between the germline ends. Germline V gene lookup returns CDR1 MNHGY and CDR2 SAAAGT. The CDR3 runs to 14 residues. CDR3 in DNA: TGTGCCAGCAGTTACTCGATAACGGGGCTTGGCTACACCTTC. Its translation is CASSYSITGLGYTF.

The rearrangement joins TRBV6-6 to TRBJ1-1, with 9 bases fitting TRBD1. Germline assignment: CDR1 MNHNY and CDR2 SVGAGI (reference sequence). The trim removed 6 bases at V and 0 bases at J, leaving 5 bases unmatched. The CDR3 has 15 residues. CDR3 sequence (DNA): TGTGCCAGCAGGCAGACAGGGGGTCTGAACACTGAAGCTTTCTTT. Amino acid sequence: CASRQTGGLNTEAFF.

The chain employs TRBV14 and TRBJ2-1; tentatively, D is TRBD1 or TRBD2 (6 bases each). CDR3 size: 18 residues. Trimming stripped 3 bases from V and 6 bases from J, with 24 bases between. Looked up from germline, CDR1 is SGHDN and CDR2 is FVKESK. In DNA form, the CDR3 reads TGTGCCAGCAGCCAGTCTAATCTCCAGGGGAGGTATCCCAATGAGCAGTTCTTC. Amino acid sequence: CASSQSNLQGRYPNEQFF.

The chain is built from TRBV5-1 and TRBJ2-1, with 7 bases aligning to TRBD2. Looked up from germline, CDR1 is SGHRS and CDR2 is YFSETQ. The junction had 4 bases not matched to a gene; V was cut back by 7 bases and J by 6 bases. This CDR3 is 12 amino acids long. The DNA for the CDR3 is TGCGCCAGCCAAGCGGGGTGCAATGAGCAGTTCTTC. It yields the protein CASQAGCNEQFF.

J is TRBJ2-7 and V is TRBV4-3; 9 positions match TRBD2. The CDR3 is made up of 16 amino acids. Trimming at V came to 3 bases and at J to 0 bases, leaving 6 bases not matched to a gene. Germline V gene lookup returns CDR1 LGHNA and CDR2 YSLEER. CDR3 DNA sequence: TGCGCCAGCAGCCAGGTGACTAGCGGACTCTCCTACGAGCAGTACGTC. Translation gives CASSQVTSGLSYEQYV.

The J gene is TRBJ2-3, the V gene TRBV13, with 8 nucleotides matching TRBD2. Germline assignment: CDR1 PRHDT and CDR2 FYEKMQ (reference sequence). Unmatched junction bases numbered 7, after V lost 1 base and J lost 4 bases. The CDR3 spans 16 residues. CDR3 DNA sequence: TGTGCCAGCAGCTTAGCCCGGGAGGGTCGGTCAGATACGCAGTATTTT. Translated, it gives CASSLAREGRSDTQYF. Based on the CDR3 plus reference TRBV13 and TRBJ2-3, the full variable domain is AAGVIQSPRHLIKEKRETATLKCYPIPRHDTVYWYQQGPGQDPQFLISFYEKMQSDKGSIPDRFSAQQFSDYHSELNMSSLELGDSALYFCASSLAREGRSDTQYFGPGTRLTVL.

This clonotype appeared a few times. The chain recombines TRBV6-2 or TRBV6-3 with TRBJ2-1; 12 nucleotides align to TRBD2. This CDR3 spans 15 amino acids. Germline trimming cut 5 bases from V and 8 bases from J; bases unmatched to any gene: 7. CDR1 and CDR2 (germline): MNHEY, SVGEGT. CDR3 in DNA: TGTGCCAGCAGTCTAAGGACTAGCGGGATCTATGAGCAGTTCTTC. This gives the protein CASSLRTSGIYEQFF.

J is TRBJ1-2 and V is TRBV7-9, with TRBD1 matching over 10 bases. J was trimmed by 4 bases and V by 5 bases; bases with no gene match: 10. The length of the CDR3 is 16 residues. Germline V gene sequence: CDR1 SEHNR, CDR2 FQNEAQ (reference sequence). The chain's CDR3 is CASSAPGTGAPYGYTF. The CDR3, as DNA: TGTGCCAGCAGCGCCCCCGGGACAGGGGCCCCCTATGGCTACACCTTC. Complete variable domain (other parts from reference TRBV7-9 and TRBJ1-2): DTGVSQNPRHKITKRGQNVTFRCDPISEHNRLYWYRQTLGQGPEFLTYFQNEAQLEKSRLLSDRFSAERPKGSFSTLEIQRTEQGDSAMYLCASSAPGTGAPYGYTFGSGTRLTVV.

The chain is built from TRBV2 and TRBJ2-7, with TRBD2 identical over 8 bases. V shed 1 base, J shed 0 bases, and the junction held 5 bases outside the gene matches. The CDR3 has 16 amino acids. Germline V gene sequence: CDR1 SNHLY, CDR2 FYNNEI. CDR3 nucleotide sequence: TGTGCCAGCAGTGAAGATCAGCGGGGGAGCTCCTACGAGCAGTACTTC. It is translated as CASSEDQRGSSYEQYF.

The chain combines TRBV4-3 with TRBJ2-3; the D is unclear. CDR1 is LGHNA and CDR2 is YSLEER in the germline V gene. The CDR3 contains 14 residues. V was clipped by 3 bases and J by 0 bases, with 7 bases between them. CDR3 coding DNA: TGCGCCAGCAGCCATGAGAAAAGCACAGATACGCAGTATTTT. Its translation is CASSHEKSTDTQYF.

In this sample, this clonotype turned up a few times. The chain combines TRBV20-1 with TRBJ1-5, with D possibly matching TRBD1 (5 bases). From germline, CDR1 is DFQATT and CDR2 SNEGSKA (reference sequence). V lost 0 bases and J 4 bases, leaving 16 bases between the germline ends. This CDR3 contains 16 residues. CDR3 nucleotides: TGCAGTGCTAGAGATAATATAGACAGAGAGAATCAGCCCCAGCATTTT. Translation: CSARDNIDRENQPQHF.

This clonotype was picked up a small number of times. The chain has TRBV4-1 and TRBJ2-7; no firm D call. Germline CDR1 and CDR2: MGHRA and YSYEKL. Trimming took off 1 base at V and 2 bases at J, with 21 bases between the two ends. The CDR3 is 18 residues long. In nucleotides, the CDR3 is TGCGCCAGCAGCCAAGCTCTCGGCCTAAGACAAGAGGCCTACGAGCAGTACTTC. It encodes CASSQALGLRQEAYEQYF.

Ten or more counts support this clonotype. V usage is TRBV5-1 and J usage is TRBJ1-1, with a possible D match to TRBD1 (5 bases). V lost 5 bases to trimming and J lost 1 base, with 9 bases between them. This CDR3 has 13 amino acids. Germline CDR1 and CDR2: SGHRS and YFSETQ. This chain's CDR3 is CASSYQGNTEAFF. In DNA, the CDR3 is TGCGCCAGCAGTTACCAGGGGAACACTGAAGCTTTCTTT.

V gene TRBV27 combines with J gene TRBJ1-5; D is unclear. Between the trimmed V and J ends, which lost 4 bases and 3 bases, there was a span of 16 bases. Per germline, CDR1 MNHEY and CDR2 SMNVEV (reference sequence). CDR3 length: 16 residues. CDR3 protein: CASSSGPAADNQPQHF. The CDR3, as DNA: TGTGCCAGCAGTTCCGGACCGGCAGCAGACAATCAGCCCCAGCATTTT.

This clonotype was seen more than once but under ten times. J is TRBJ1-2 and V is TRBV29-1; 10 nucleotides match TRBD1. The V gene's germline CDR1 is SQVTM and CDR2 ANQGSEA. The CDR3 extends over 13 amino acids. V trimming: 1 base; J trimming: 7 bases; junction bases outside the gene matches: 3. CDR3 protein: CSVEVGDRGGYTF. The CDR3, as DNA: TGCAGCGTTGAAGTAGGGGACAGGGGTGGCTACACCTTC.

This clonotype was counted between two and nine times. The J gene is TRBJ2-2, the V gene TRBV2, with 8 bases identical to TRBD1. CDR3 length: 16 amino acids. Trimming removed 8 bases from V and 0 bases from J; junction bases left unmatched: 8. CDR1 is SNHLY, CDR2 FYNNEI, per germline. As DNA, the CDR3 is TGTGCCAGCTCCGCAGGGGGCCCCTCGAACACCGGGGAGCTGTTTTTT. Translated: CASSAGGPSNTGELFF.

This clonotype was observed a handful of times. The chain couples TRBV20-1 to TRBJ2-1; 11 positions agree with TRBD2. The ends lost 0 bases at V and 4 bases at J; junction bases unmatched: 5. The CDR3 runs to 16 residues. Germline V gene data show CDR1 as DFQATT and CDR2 as SNEGSKA (reference sequence). The CDR3 here is CSAREKGLAVYNEQFF. CDR3 bases: TGCAGTGCTAGAGAAAAGGGACTAGCGGTGTACAATGAGCAGTTCTTC.

V is TRBV10-3 and J is TRBJ2-1, with 9 bases identical to TRBD1. Germline V gene sequence: CDR1 ENHRY, CDR2 SYGVKD. The CDR3 covers 14 residues. The V and J ends lost 8 bases and 4 bases, in that order; junction bases with no gene match: 6. CDR3 coding DNA: TGTGCCATCTCGGGACAGGGAGATTACAATGAGCAGTTCTTC. Residues: CAISGQGDYNEQFF.

This clonotype came up many times. The chain uses TRBV7-6 and TRBJ2-1; TRBD2 is a possible D gene (5 bases). V lost 2 bases to trimming and J lost 1 base, with 15 bases between them. The CDR3 spans 17 residues. Germline CDR1 SGHVS, CDR2 FNYEAQ. CDR3 protein: CASSLSEGKRSYNEQFF. The CDR3 nucleotides are TGTGCCAGCAGCTTAAGCGAGGGAAAACGTTCCTACAATGAGCAGTTCTTC. The variable domain in full, with the rest retrieved from reference TRBV7-6 and TRBJ2-1, is GAGVSQSPRYKVTKRGQDVALRCDPISGHVSLYWYRQALGQGPEFLTYFNYEAQQDKSGLPNDRFSAERPEGSISTLTIQRTEQRDSAMYRCASSLSEGKRSYNEQFFGPGTRLTVL.

The rearrangement links TRBV25-1 to TRBJ2-1; maybe TRBD2 (6 bases). CDR3 length: 16 residues. Germline V gene data show CDR1 as MGHDK and CDR2 as SYGVNS. The germline V and J ends were trimmed by 3 bases and 4 bases, with 16 bases remaining between them. CDR3 coding DNA: TGTGCCAGCAGTGACGAGATCCTAGCGAGATACAATGAGCAGTTCTTC. Encoded protein: CASSDEILARYNEQFF.

A few counts support this clonotype. The V gene is TRBV29-1, the J gene TRBJ1-1; D uncertain. CDR3 length: 13 amino acids. From germline, CDR1 is SQVTM and CDR2 ANQGSEA. V was trimmed by 0 bases and J by 6 bases, leaving 11 bases between them. The CDR3 is CSVEDGSRAEAFF. The CDR3, as DNA: TGCAGCGTTGAAGATGGGAGCCGCGCTGAAGCTTTCTTT.

This clonotype was counted at least ten times. The chain has TRBV11-2 and TRBJ2-2; D gene ambiguous. The CDR3 contains 12 residues. CDR1 is SGHAT and CDR2 is FQNNGV in the germline V gene. The ends were cut back, 1 base at V and 7 bases at J, with 4 bases in the middle. The DNA for the CDR3 is TGTGCCAGCAGCTTAGTAAACGGGGAGCTGTTTTTT. Translated, it gives CASSLVNGELFF.